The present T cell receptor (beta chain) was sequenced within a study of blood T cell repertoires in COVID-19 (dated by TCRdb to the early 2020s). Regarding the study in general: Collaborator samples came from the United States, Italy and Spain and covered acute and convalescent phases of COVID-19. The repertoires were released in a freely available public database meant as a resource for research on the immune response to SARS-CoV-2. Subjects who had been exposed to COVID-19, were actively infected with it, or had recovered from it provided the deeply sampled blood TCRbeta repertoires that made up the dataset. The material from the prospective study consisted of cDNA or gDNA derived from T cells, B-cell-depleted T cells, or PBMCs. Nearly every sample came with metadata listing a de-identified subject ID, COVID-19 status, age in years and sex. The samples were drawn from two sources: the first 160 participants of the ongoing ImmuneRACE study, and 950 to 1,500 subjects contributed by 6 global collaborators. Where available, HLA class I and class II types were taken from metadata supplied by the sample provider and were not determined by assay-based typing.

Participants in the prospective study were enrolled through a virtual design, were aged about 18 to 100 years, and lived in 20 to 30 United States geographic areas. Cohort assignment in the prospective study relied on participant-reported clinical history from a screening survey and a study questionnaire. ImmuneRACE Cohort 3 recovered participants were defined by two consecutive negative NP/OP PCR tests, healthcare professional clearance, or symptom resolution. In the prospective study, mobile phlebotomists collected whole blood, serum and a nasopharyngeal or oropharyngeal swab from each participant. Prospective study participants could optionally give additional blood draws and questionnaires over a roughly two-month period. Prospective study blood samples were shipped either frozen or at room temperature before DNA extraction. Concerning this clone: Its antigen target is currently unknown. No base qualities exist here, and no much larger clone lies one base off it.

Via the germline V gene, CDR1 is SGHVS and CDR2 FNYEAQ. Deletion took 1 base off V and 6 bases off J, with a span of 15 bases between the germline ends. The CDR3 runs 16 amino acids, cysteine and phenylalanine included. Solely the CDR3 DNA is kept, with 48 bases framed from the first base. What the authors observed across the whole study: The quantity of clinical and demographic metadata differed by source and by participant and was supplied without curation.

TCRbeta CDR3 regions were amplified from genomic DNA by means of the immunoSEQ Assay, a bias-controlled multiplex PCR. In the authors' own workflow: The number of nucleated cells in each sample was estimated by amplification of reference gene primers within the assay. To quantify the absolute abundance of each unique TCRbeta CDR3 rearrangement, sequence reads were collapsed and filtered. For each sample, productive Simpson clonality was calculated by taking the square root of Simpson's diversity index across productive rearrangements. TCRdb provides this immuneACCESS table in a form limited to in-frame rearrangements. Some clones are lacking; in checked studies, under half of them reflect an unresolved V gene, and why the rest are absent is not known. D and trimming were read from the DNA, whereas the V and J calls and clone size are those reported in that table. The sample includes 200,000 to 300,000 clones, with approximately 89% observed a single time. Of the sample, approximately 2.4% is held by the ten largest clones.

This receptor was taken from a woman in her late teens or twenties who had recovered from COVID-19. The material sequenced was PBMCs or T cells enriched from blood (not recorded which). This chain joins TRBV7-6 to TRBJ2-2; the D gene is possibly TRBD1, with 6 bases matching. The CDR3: CASSLGTDGSAGELFF. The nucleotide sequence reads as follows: TGTGCCAGCAGCTTAGGGACAGACGGATCCGCCGGGGAGCTGTTTTTT. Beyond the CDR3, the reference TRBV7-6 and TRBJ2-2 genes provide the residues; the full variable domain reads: GAGVSQSPRYKVTKRGQDVALRCDPISGHVSLYWYRQALGQGPEFLTYFNYEAQQDKSGLPNDRFSAERPEGSISTLTIQRTEQRDSAMYRCASSLGTDGSAGELFFGEGSRLTVL.